This entry describes one T cell receptor beta chain. The data originate from a study of shared clonotypes between healthy human individuals. This CDR3 has 15 amino acids. V was pared by 5 bases and J by 5 bases, with 19 bases between. The germline gives CDR1 SGHKS, CDR2 YYEKEE (reference sequence). Assay: immunoSEQ multiplex PCR; the TCRdb copy retains only in-frame clones and omits some. The sample consists of 2 million to 2.5 million clones, 85% to 95% of them appearing once. This clonotype was obtained from a man younger than 30 in good health. Some clones in this sample may be carry-over from other donors' samples. V is TRBV5-5 and J is TRBJ1-2, with D perhaps matching TRBD1 (5 bases). What was sequenced was naive CD4+ T cells from PBMCs. This sample's subset: CD45RA+ positively selected. The CDR3 is CASSSGRGPLYGYTF. The CDR3 DNA reads TGTGCCAGCAGTTCGGGGAGGGGACCCCTATATGGCTACACCTTC.